These 27 T cell receptor beta chains were sequenced from one sample in a study of T cells expressing NK-cell markers. TCRdb reprocessed the 5' RACE reads and keeps a single row for each CDR3 protein, giving no DNA. Its table records about 370,000 distinct CDR3 sequences. Material for sequencing was blood T cells: a sorted CD56 or NKG2C T cell subset, CD4+ or CD8+ T cells, or bulk PBMC T cells (not recorded which). These receptors all come from a woman aged 50 to 60 in good health.

The rearrangement links TRBV11-2 to TRBJ1-6; TCRdb picks TRBD1, but there is no DNA to check that call. CDR1 SGHAT and CDR2 FQNNGV come from the germline V gene. The CDR3 sequence is 16 residues long. CDR3 protein: CASSLLEGVPNSPLHF.

This chain connects TRBV5-5 to TRBJ2-2; TCRdb picks TRBD1, but there is no DNA to check that call. This CDR3 contains 16 residues. Germline V gene lookup returns CDR1 SGHKS and CDR2 YYEKEE (reference sequence). CDR3 in amino acids: CASSLGVQGIHGELFF.

The chain carries TRBV5-1 and TRBJ2-4; the D gene TCRdb calls, TRBD1, cannot be checked with no DNA. The germline CDR1 and CDR2 sequences are SGHRS and YFSETQ. This CDR3 is built from 15 residues. The CDR3 here is CASSAGPVAKNIQYF.

The chain carries TRBV7-9 and TRBJ2-1; TCRdb designates TRBD2, a call that cannot be tested without DNA. The CDR3 consists of 16 residues. Per germline, CDR1 SEHNR and CDR2 FQNEAQ (reference sequence). The chain's CDR3 is CASSRIPEREMAEQFF.

The V call is TRBV30, the J call TRBJ1-4; TCRdb's D gene call, TRBD1, goes unchecked for lack of DNA. The germline V gene encodes CDR1 GTSNPN and CDR2 SVGIG (reference sequence). This CDR3 comprises 14 residues. CDR3 sequence: CAWSTGTAGEKLFF. The full variable domain, its missing parts supplied by reference TRBV30 and TRBJ1-4, is SQTIHQWPATLVQPVGSPLSLECTVEGTSNPNLYWYRQAAGRGLQLLFYSVGIGQISSEVPQNLSASRPQDRQFILSSKKLLLSDSGFYLCAWSTGTAGEKLFFGSGTQLSVL.

The chain couples TRBV10-3 to TRBJ2-3. Germline-derived CDR1 and CDR2 are ENHRY and SYGVKD. This CDR3 is built from 15 residues. The CDR3 here is CAIKDVAGSTDTQYF.

The V and J genes are TRBV9 and TRBJ2-2; TCRdb returns TRBD2, unconfirmable since there is no DNA. The CDR3 is 15 residues long. The germline V gene encodes CDR1 SGDLS and CDR2 YYNGEE. The CDR3 reads CASSPREVHTGELFF. The complete variable domain, with remaining parts taken from reference TRBV9 and TRBJ2-2, reads DSGVTQTPKHLITATGQRVTLRCSPRSGDLSVYWYQQSLDQGLQFLIQYYNGEERAKGNILERFSAQQFPDLHSELNLSSLELGDSALYFCASSPREVHTGELFFGEGSRLTVL.

V gene TRBV6-5 combines with J gene TRBJ2-1; TCRdb calls TRBD1, which cannot be checked without DNA. CDR1 is MNHEY, CDR2 SVGAGI, per germline. This CDR3 region has 15 residues. This chain's CDR3 is CASAQTLGAYNEQFF.

The chain is built from TRBV10-2 and TRBJ2-1; TCRdb's assignment of TRBD2 cannot be checked, as there is no DNA. CDR1 is WSHSY and CDR2 is SAAADI in the germline V gene. The CDR3 length is 17 residues. This CDR3 is CASSDMGGRRNYNEQFF.

This chain links TRBV11-2 with TRBJ2-7. The CDR3 is made up of 12 amino acids. Germline lookup yields CDR1 SGHAT and CDR2 FQNNGV. CDR3 protein: CASSFQVYEQYF.

V gene TRBV11-3 combines with J gene TRBJ2-2. From germline, CDR1 is SGHNT and CDR2 YENEEA. The CDR3 extends over 12 amino acids. The CDR3 protein is CASSLIQGELFF.

The chain couples TRBV20-1 to TRBJ2-3; TCRdb selects TRBD1, and the lack of DNA leaves this call unchecked. CDR3 length: 15 residues. Germline CDR1 and CDR2: DFQATT and SNEGSKA (reference sequence). The CDR3 here is CSARAPGWSTDTQYF.

This rearrangement joins TRBV7-2 to TRBJ2-7; the TRBD1 assignment by TCRdb is unverifiable without DNA. Germline CDR1 SGHTA, CDR2 FQGNSA. This CDR3 comprises 12 residues. The chain's CDR3 is CASSRGRGEQYF.

CDR3 sequence: CASSEKGLAGGPLMNTGELFF. The V call is TRBV6-1, the J call TRBJ2-2; lacking DNA, the TRBD2 call made by TCRdb goes unchecked. Per the germline V gene, CDR1 is MNHNS and CDR2 is SASEGT. The CDR3 extends over 21 amino acids.

The rearrangement joins TRBV14 to TRBJ2-1; the D call from TCRdb, TRBD2, cannot be confirmed without DNA. This CDR3 is 15 amino acids long. Germline lookup yields CDR1 SGHDN and CDR2 FVKESK. CDR3 amino acids: CASSQTSGRGLEQFF.

The chain has TRBV10-2 and TRBJ2-1; there is no DNA to check the TCRdb D call of TRBD2. CDR1 and CDR2 (germline): WSHSY, SAAADI. This CDR3 has 12 residues. CDR3 in amino acids: CASSQLVNEQFF.

This rearrangement joins TRBV20-1 to TRBJ2-2; TCRdb outputs TRBD1, but without DNA this stays unchecked. CDR1 and CDR2 (germline): DFQATT, SNEGSKA (reference sequence). The CDR3 length is 18 residues. CDR3 loop: CSARAPLVGQGLPGELFF.

CDR3 region: CAARSSGIDEQFF. The gene calls are TRBV6-2 or TRBV6-3 and TRBJ2-1; TCRdb lists TRBD2, though no DNA is available to test this call. The CDR3 sequence is 13 residues long. From germline, CDR1 is MNHEY and CDR2 SVGEGT.

The chain uses TRBV2 and TRBJ2-2; checking the TCRdb D call of TRBD1 is not possible without DNA. The CDR3 runs to 15 residues. The germline gives CDR1 SNHLY, CDR2 FYNNEI. CDR3 in amino acids: CASRSLTGDGGELFF.

This rearrangement joins TRBV20-1 to TRBJ2-7. The CDR3 totals 14 residues. The V gene's germline CDR1 is DFQATT and CDR2 SNEGSKA (reference sequence). This CDR3 is CSARSRWTSYEQYF.

The genes are TRBV6-6 and TRBJ2-1; without DNA, the TCRdb call of TRBD2 cannot be checked. This CDR3 is 16 amino acids long. Germline V lookup: CDR1 MNHNY, CDR2 SVGAGI (reference sequence). The CDR3 sequence is CASSYSAAGGGNEQFF.

The chain recombines TRBV15 with TRBJ2-5; TCRdb's D gene call, TRBD1, goes unchecked for lack of DNA. CDR1 and CDR2 from the germline V gene are LNHNV and YYDKDF (reference sequence). This CDR3 comprises 15 residues. The CDR3 sequence is CATSRGGRGEETQYF. Using reference TRBV15 and TRBJ2-5 for the parts outside the CDR3, the full variable domain is DAMVIQNPRYQVTQFGKPVTLSCSQTLNHNVMYWYQQKSSQAPKLLFHYYDKDFNNEADTPDNFQSRRPNTSFCFLDIRSPGLGDTAMYLCATSRGGRGEETQYFGPGTRLLVL.

The chain employs TRBV20-1 and TRBJ2-3; TCRdb's D call, TRBD1, is unchecked because there is no DNA. There are 14 residues in the CDR3. Germline CDR1 is DFQATT and CDR2 is SNEGSKA (reference sequence). The CDR3: CSARVWGITDTQYF.

The rearrangement links TRBV24-1 to TRBJ2-1; checking the TCRdb D call of TRBD1 is not possible without DNA. The CDR3 is made up of 13 amino acids. Germline CDR1 and CDR2: KGHDR and SFDVKD. The CDR3 loop is CATRGAGDDEQFF.

The rearrangement uses TRBV2 and TRBJ2-7. The CDR3 contains 12 residues. The germline V gene encodes CDR1 SNHLY and CDR2 FYNNEI. The CDR3 reads CASFFESYEQYF.

The chain links TRBV20-1 to TRBJ2-7; the D call from TCRdb, TRBD2, cannot be confirmed without DNA. Germline CDR1 reads DFQATT; CDR2 reads SNEGSKA (reference sequence). The CDR3 sequence is 15 residues long. CDR3 in amino acids: CSARDTSGRDYEQYF.

The V gene is TRBV12-3 or TRBV12-4, the J gene TRBJ2-7; checking the TCRdb D call of TRBD2 is not possible without DNA. This CDR3 contains 15 residues. The CDR3 here is CASSSSTSGRLEQYF.